This T cell receptor beta chain was observed in a study of molecular identifiers for immune sequencing clone quantification. About the research overall: For replicates, RNA isolated from 20,000 or 100,000 naive CD8 cells was divided into five portions, of which four were sequenced. Study-level points and caveats: Amid over 900,000 naive cells, spiked Jurkat TCR RNA from one cell was reportedly still detectable.

Generation of bulk TCR libraries relied on previously described methods and listed TCR primers. Using its own MiXCR run on the PCR reads, TCRdb lists one record per CDR3 protein. The sample has roughly 90,000 distinct CDR3 sequences; around 17% are singletons. Of note for this clonotype: Its antigen is still unknown. A read error is possible here, since a much larger clone lies one base away.

Per germline, CDR1 MNHEY and CDR2 SMNVEV (reference sequence). This CDR3 has 13 amino acids. The CD8+CD4-CCR7+CD45RA+ phenotype defined the sorted naive CD8 T cells. Sequencing was carried out using naive CD8+ T cells from blood, with Jurkat cell RNA spiked in. Stated subset: FACS-sorted CD8+CD4-CCR7+CD45RA+ naive T cells. The sequence was collected from a human donor in good health. Some libraries in this study had Jurkat cell RNA spiked in. The chain links TRBV27 to TRBJ2-7, with D unresolved. CDR3 loop: CTSSSRPVYEQYF. CDR3 coding DNA: TGTACCAGCAGTTCCCGCCCCGTCTACGAGCAGTACTTC.